The 23 T cell receptor beta chains below were found in one sample sequenced in a study of cytomegalovirus exposure and HLA in healthy donors. It was with 60 Vbeta and 13 Jbeta primers that the PCR ran. The method was immunoSEQ multiplex PCR; TCRdb's version includes in-frame clones alone and lacks a portion of them. The profile shows approximately 150,000 clones, 60% to 80% of them singletons. Sequenced sample: PBMCs. The source is a man between 18 and 29 years old in good health and CMV-seropositive.

This clone has a single count. The V gene is TRBV2, the J gene TRBJ2-5; 11 bases are shared with TRBD2. The germline CDR1 and CDR2 sequences are SNHLY and FYNNEI. This CDR3 comprises 15 residues. The V and J ends lost 7 bases and 5 bases, in that order; junction bases with no gene match: 9. Written as DNA, the CDR3 is TGTGCCAGCATTATGGGACTAGCGGTGCTGGAGACCCAGTACTTC. Translated, it gives CASIMGLAVLETQYF.

The gene calls are TRBV10-2 and TRBJ1-2; TRBD1 matches 10 bases. CDR1 and CDR2 (germline): WSHSY, SAAADI. Germline trimming cut 7 bases from V and 3 bases from J; bases unmatched to any gene: 17. This CDR3 spans 18 amino acids. This CDR3 reads CASKGLGGQGIEDYGYTF. CDR3 sequence (DNA): TGCGCCAGCAAAGGGTTAGGGGGACAGGGGATCGAAGACTATGGCTACACCTTC.

The chain employs TRBV19 and TRBJ2-1, with 7 bases fitting TRBD1. Germline V gene lookup returns CDR1 LNHDA and CDR2 SQIVND (reference sequence). Germline trimming cut 5 bases from V and 0 bases from J; bases unmatched to any gene: 10. The CDR3 has 17 residues. The CDR3 is CASSDALNRGSYNEQFF. CDR3 nucleotide sequence: TGTGCCAGTAGTGACGCACTCAACAGGGGCTCCTACAATGAGCAGTTCTTC. The full variable domain, rest sourced from reference TRBV19 and TRBJ2-1, is DGGITQSPKYLFRKEGQNVTLSCEQNLNHDAMYWYRQDPGQGLRLIYYSQIVNDFQKGDIAEGYSVSREKKESFPLTVTSAQKNPTAFYLCASSDALNRGSYNEQFFGPGTRLTVL.

The rearrangement uses TRBV5-1 and TRBJ2-7; no definite D call. The CDR3 length is 13 residues. The V gene's germline CDR1 is SGHRS and CDR2 YFSETQ. Trimming stripped 1 base from V and 6 bases from J, with 11 bases between. The CDR3 is CASSLPPVSEQYF. For the CDR3, the DNA is TGCGCCAGCAGCTTGCCGCCAGTCTCCGAGCAGTACTTC.

The chain is built from TRBV10-3 and TRBJ2-1; D might be TRBD2 (5 bases). Germline V CDR1 and CDR2: ENHRY, SYGVKD. Trimming removed 2 bases from V and 6 bases from J, with 5 bases in between. The CDR3 is 12 residues long. In DNA form, the CDR3 reads TGTGCCATCAGTGAGCTAGCCAATGAGCAGTTCTTC. It encodes CAISELANEQFF.

The chain links TRBV6-5 to TRBJ1-1; D may be TRBD1 (5 bases). Germline CDR1 reads MNHEY; CDR2 reads SVGAGI. The CDR3 runs 13 residues. Trimming removed 6 bases from V and 1 base from J, with 9 bases in between. The CDR3 spells CASRWTRNTEAFF. The CDR3 region has the DNA TGTGCCAGCAGGTGGACAAGGAACACTGAAGCTTTCTTT.

This chain links TRBV19 with TRBJ2-1, with 8 bases aligning to TRBD2. There are 16 residues in the CDR3. The V segment lost 6 bases and the J segment 7 bases; nucleotides outside the gene matches: 14. Germline CDR1 and CDR2: LNHDA and SQIVND (reference sequence). Here the CDR3 DNA reads TGTGCCAGTAGACAGAGAAGGCTAGCGGGCGATAATGAGCAGTTCTTC. The encoded protein is CASRQRRLAGDNEQFF.

The chain couples TRBV7-2 to TRBJ2-1; 7 bases line up with TRBD2. From germline, CDR1 is SGHTA and CDR2 FQGNSA. V lost 4 bases, J lost 8 bases, and 8 bases stayed unmatched. The CDR3 length is 14 residues. For the CDR3, the DNA is TGTGCCAGCAGCTACCTTGGCGGGAGCGATGAGCAGTTCTTC. It is translated as CASSYLGGSDEQFF.

V usage is TRBV11-2 and J usage is TRBJ2-4, with 11 positions matching TRBD2. The CDR3 has 14 residues. J was trimmed by 13 bases and V by 2 bases; bases with no gene match: 7. The germline V gene encodes CDR1 SGHAT and CDR2 FQNNGV. Here the CDR3 DNA reads TGTGCCAGCAGCTTACCTATCCTAGCGGGAGGACAGTACTTC. It translates to CASSLPILAGGQYF.

The chain carries TRBV28 and TRBJ2-7; 9 bases line up with TRBD1. This CDR3 region has 15 residues. Per the germline V gene, CDR1 is MDHEN and CDR2 is SYDVKM. V lost 3 bases to trimming and J lost 1 base; unmatched junction nucleotides: 4. The CDR3 DNA sequence: TGTGCCAGCAGTTTCGCCGGGACAGGGTCCTACGAGCAGTACTTC. It is translated as CASSFAGTGSYEQYF.

This clone was detected only once. V and J are TRBV6-4 and TRBJ1-1, with no clear D. Deletions cut 5 bases from V and 1 base from J, with 8 bases between. Germline CDR1 reads MRHNA; CDR2 reads SNTAGT. The CDR3 consists of 13 residues. The CDR3 region has the DNA TGTGCCAGCAGTACAACACGGAACACTGAAGCTTTCTTT. Its translation is CASSTTRNTEAFF.

The V call is TRBV10-1, the J call TRBJ2-7, with D perhaps TRBD2 (5 bases). Trimming took 2 bases from V and 2 from J, leaving 7 bases between them. The CDR3 is 13 residues long. Germline-derived CDR1 and CDR2 are WNHNN and SYGVQD (reference sequence). CDR3 bases: TGCGCCAGCAGTGAGACTAGGGCCTACGAGCAGTACTTC. Its translation is CASSETRAYEQYF.

In its sample, this clone was seen a few times. This chain connects TRBV9 to TRBJ1-6; a weak D match, TRBD1 (5 bases). V was clipped by 0 bases and J by 8 bases, with 18 bases between them. CDR1 SGDLS and CDR2 YYNGEE come from the germline V gene. There are 17 residues in the CDR3. The CDR3 region is CASSVDRVKGAYSPLHF. Here the CDR3 DNA reads TGTGCCAGCAGCGTAGATCGTGTGAAAGGGGCTTATTCACCCCTCCACTTT.

The chain's CDR3 is CASSPQTGTSETQYF. The DNA for the CDR3 is TGTGCCAGCAGTCCCCAAACCGGGACTAGTGAGACCCAGTACTTC. The chain couples TRBV2 to TRBJ2-5; 8 bases agree with TRBD2. The CDR3 runs 15 residues. V lost 5 bases, J lost 5 bases, and 10 bases stayed unmatched. CDR1 is SNHLY and CDR2 is FYNNEI in the germline V gene.

The V call is TRBV6-4, the J call TRBJ2-3; D may be TRBD2 (5 bases). Germline V lookup: CDR1 MRHNA, CDR2 SNTAGT. The CDR3 covers 16 residues. V was trimmed by 6 bases and J by 6 bases, leaving 22 bases between them. CDR3 loop: CASRNPTVTGCDTQYF. The CDR3 nucleotides are TGTGCCAGCAGAAACCCGACGGTTACGGGGTGTGATACGCAGTATTTT.

This rearrangement joins TRBV28 to TRBJ1-2, with D maybe TRBD1 (6 bases). Between the trimmed V and J ends, which lost 4 bases and 4 bases, there was a span of 19 bases. CDR1 is MDHEN, CDR2 SYDVKM, per germline. The CDR3 length is 16 residues. The CDR3 is CASSYHHRDGTYGYTF. The CDR3 bases are TGTGCCAGCAGTTATCATCACAGGGACGGAACCTATGGCTACACCTTC.

J is TRBJ2-4 and V is TRBV5-6; possibly TRBD1 for D (6 bases). Trimming took off 1 base at V and 4 bases at J, with 9 bases between the two ends. This CDR3 is 14 amino acids long. CDR1 and CDR2 (germline): SGHDT, YYEEEE. The CDR3 spells CASSLQGLKNIQYF. The CDR3 DNA reads TGTGCCAGCAGCTTGCAGGGGCTTAAAAACATTCAGTACTTC.

The rearrangement joins TRBV6-5 to TRBJ2-7; 9 positions agree with TRBD1. V dropped 6 bases and J dropped 2; count of bases not matched to a gene: 5. The V gene's germline CDR1 is MNHEY and CDR2 SVGAGI. The CDR3 is made up of 14 amino acids. In nucleotides, the CDR3 is TGTGCCAGCAGCTCCGGGACAGGGCCCTACGAGCAGTACTTC. Translating gives CASSSGTGPYEQYF.

In its sample, this clone was seen once. The CDR3 DNA sequence: TGTGCCAGCAGCCTGCTGACCACAGCGGTGCGCCACGAGCAGTACTTC. Amino acids: CASSLLTTAVRHEQYF. The V gene is TRBV7-9, the J gene TRBJ2-7; possible D gene TRBD2, 5 bases. Between the trimmed V and J ends, which lost 5 bases and 5 bases, there was a span of 22 bases. CDR3 length: 16 amino acids. Germline values: CDR1 SEHNR, CDR2 FQNEAQ (reference sequence).

The gene calls are TRBV6-5 and TRBJ2-1, with a tentative D call TRBD2 (5 bases). Germline V gives CDR1 MNHEY, CDR2 SVGAGI. The CDR3 has 13 amino acids. V shed 5 bases and J shed 4 bases, with 9 bases lying between them. CDR3 coding DNA: TGTGCCAGCAGTCGCGGGCAGTACAATGAGCAGTTCTTC. Its protein product is CASSRGQYNEQFF.

The V call is TRBV5-1, the J call TRBJ1-1, with D tentatively TRBD1 (5 bases). This CDR3 spans 14 amino acids. V lost 2 bases and J lost 3, with 11 bases in between. Germline lookup yields CDR1 SGHRS and CDR2 YFSETQ. This CDR3 reads CASSFLRGDTEAFF. The CDR3 DNA reads TGCGCCAGCAGCTTTCTTAGGGGCGACACTGAAGCTTTCTTT.

The rearrangement joins TRBV7-2 to TRBJ1-5; 9 nucleotides match TRBD1. The germline CDR1 and CDR2 sequences are SGHTA and FQGNSA. V lost 2 bases and J lost 7; bases outside the gene matches: 6. The CDR3 is 15 amino acids. The DNA of the CDR3 is TGTGCCAGCAGCTTACGGGGACAGGGAAGCCAGCCCCAGCATTTT. It translates to CASSLRGQGSQPQHF.

V and J are TRBV28 and TRBJ2-7, with D tentatively TRBD1 (6 bases). V lost 5 bases and J 6 bases, leaving 17 bases between the germline ends. This CDR3 region has 14 residues. CDR1 and CDR2 (germline): MDHEN, SYDVKM. The CDR3 region is CASSQLQGAREQYF. For the CDR3, the DNA is TGTGCCAGCAGTCAACTACAGGGAGCACGCGAGCAGTACTTC.